Presented here are 4 T cell receptor beta chains from one specimen sequenced in a study of T cell responses to AZD1222 COVID-19 vaccine. Assay: immunoSEQ multiplex PCR; the TCRdb copy retains only in-frame clones and omits some. The data hold 90,000 to 130,000 clones, with around 82% observed a single time. The sample was peripheral blood, taken on day 0 of AZD1222 vaccination. The receptors were gathered from an adult in good health.

The chain couples TRBV3-1 (or the pseudogene TRBV3-2) to TRBJ2-1, with 8 nucleotides matching TRBD2. The germline V gene encodes CDR1 LGHDT and CDR2 YNNKEL (reference sequence). The junction had 7 bases not matched to a gene; V was cut back by 0 bases and J by 6 bases. CDR3 length: 16 residues. The CDR3 protein is CASSQDTGRGGNEQFF. For the CDR3, the DNA is TGTGCCAGCAGCCAAGATACAGGTCGGGGGGGCAATGAGCAGTTCTTC.

The chain combines TRBV7-3 with TRBJ2-7; TRBD2 matches 8 bases. The germline CDR1 and CDR2 sequences are SGHTA and FQGTGA. Trimming took 0 bases from V and 4 from J; bases not matched to a gene: 5. This CDR3 comprises 15 residues. The CDR3 nucleotides read TGTGCCAGCAGCTTAACAGCGGGAGCGAGATACGAGCAGTACTTC. Protein sequence: CASSLTAGARYEQYF.

J is TRBJ2-7 and V is TRBV14; 7 nucleotides agree with TRBD2. Germline V gene sequence: CDR1 SGHDN, CDR2 FVKESK. This CDR3 comprises 13 residues. The trim removed 1 base at V and 6 bases at J, leaving 3 bases unmatched. The CDR3 sequence is CASSQVTGGEQYF. The CDR3 DNA follows: TGTGCCAGCAGCCAAGTGACGGGGGGCGAGCAGTACTTC. The full variable domain, in which reference TRBV14 and TRBJ2-7 provide the parts outside the CDR3, is EAGVTQFPSHSVIEKGQTVTLRCDPISGHDNLYWYRRVMGKEIKFLLHFVKESKQDESGMPNNRFLAERTGGTYSTLKVQPAELEDSGVYFCASSQVTGGEQYFGPGTRLTVT.

This rearrangement joins TRBV27 to TRBJ1-6; 12 bases are a match to TRBD1. The CDR3 spans 15 residues. V trimming: 7 bases; J trimming: 9 bases; junction bases outside the gene matches: 7. The germline V gene has CDR1 MNHEY and CDR2 SMNVEV (reference sequence). In nucleotides, the CDR3 is TGTGCCAGCAAAGCGGGACAGGGGGCAGGTTCACCCCTCCACTTT. Translation: CASKAGQGAGSPLHF.